The text below deals with one TCR beta chain. Its antigen is still unknown. These data originate in a study of response to subunit inactivated influenza vaccine. Study findings and constraints: The authors suggested that few new T cells are recruited per seasonal influenza vaccination.

MiXCR, run by TCRdb on the RT-PCR reads, gives a single entry per CDR3 protein. This sample has 650,000 to 850,000 distinct CDR3 sequences; 14% occur once, and the top ten carry around 7%. The germline V gene encodes CDR1 DFQATT and CDR2 SNEGSKA (reference sequence). The J segment lost 5 bases and the V segment lost 3 bases, leaving 15 bases of the junction unmatched. CDR3 length equals 16 residues. The sequence came from a man aged 45 to 65 who received an inactivated influenza vaccine. This rearrangement joins TRBV20-1 to TRBJ2-7; 8 bases align to TRBD2. The specimen was PBMCs from blood, collected less than 15 days before vaccination. CDR3 nucleotides: TGCAGTGCTAGGCCAGCCGGGGGACTAGTGTTCCACGAGCAGTACTTC. Amino acids: CSARPAGGLVFHEQYF.